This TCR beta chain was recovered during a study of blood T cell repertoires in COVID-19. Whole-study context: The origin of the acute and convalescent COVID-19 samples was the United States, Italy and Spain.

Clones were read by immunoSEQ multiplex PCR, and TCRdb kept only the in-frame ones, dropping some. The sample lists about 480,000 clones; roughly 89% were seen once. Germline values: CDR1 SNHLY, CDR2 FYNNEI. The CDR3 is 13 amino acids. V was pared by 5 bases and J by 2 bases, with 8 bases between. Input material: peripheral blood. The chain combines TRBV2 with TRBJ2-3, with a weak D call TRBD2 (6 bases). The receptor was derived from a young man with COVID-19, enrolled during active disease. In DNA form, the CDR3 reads TGTGCCAGCAGTCGGGACTTCACAGATACGCAGTATTTT. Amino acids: CASSRDFTDTQYF.